This T cell receptor (beta chain) was sequenced during a study of blood T cell repertoires in COVID-19. Turning to the study itself: Sites in the United States, Italy and Spain provided acute and convalescent COVID-19 samples. From T cells, B-cell-depleted T cells, or PBMCs came the material, which was cDNA or gDNA.

In the original workflow: Reference gene primers were amplified, and this amplification served to estimate nucleated cell counts. Clones were sequenced by immunoSEQ multiplex PCR, and TCRdb holds only the in-frame ones, with some missing. For V, J and clone size, that table is used; D and trimming come from the DNA. The table has some 140,000 clones, approximately 80% seen once. Germline V gene lookup returns CDR1 LGHNA and CDR2 YNFKEQ. V was cut by 4 bases and J by 4 bases, with 15 bases left in between. The CDR3 has 15 amino acids. Sequenced input: peripheral blood. This TCR came from a man older than 75 with acute or convalescent COVID-19. The chain links TRBV4-2 to TRBJ2-3, with D possibly TRBD1 on 5 matching bases. The DNA of the CDR3 is TGTGCCAGCAGCCTCCCCAAGGGGCCCGCAGATACGCAGTATTTT. Translating it yields CASSLPKGPADTQYF.